The next 26 T cell receptor beta chains were all read from a single sample in a study of shared clonotypes between healthy human individuals (dated by TCRdb to between 2020 and 2021). Libraries were constructed by the immunoSEQ multiplex PCR assay. This immuneACCESS table, as held by TCRdb, lists in-frame sequences with V and J called but not all clones. Of the missing ones, under half trace to an unresolved V gene in checked studies; the others have no known cause. The sample table contains roughly 2,500,000 clones; only one count was recorded for approximately 94% of them. The ten top clones hold about 0.38% of the sample. The sequencing sample was made of naive CD4+ T cells from PBMCs. The sample's cell subset or site, from its label and the paper: CD45RA+ positively selected. These receptors were taken from a man younger than 30 in good health. Some clones in this sample may be carry-over from other donors' samples.

J is TRBJ1-2 and V is TRBV18, with 7 bases aligning to TRBD1. CDR1 and CDR2 from the germline V gene are KGHSH and LQKENI. The CDR3 runs to 15 residues. V lost 3 bases to trimming and J lost 5 bases; unmatched junction nucleotides: 9. CDR3 protein: CASSPSGRGEYGYTF. CDR3 DNA: TGTGCCAGCTCACCGAGTGGCAGGGGGGAATATGGCTACACCTTC. The full variable domain, with the rest looked up from reference TRBV18 and TRBJ1-2, is NAGVMQNPRHLVRRRGQEARLRCSPMKGHSHVYWYRQLPEEGLKFMVYLQKENIIDESGMPKERFSAEFPKEGPSILRIQQVVRGDSAAYFCASSPSGRGEYGYTFGSGTRLTVV.

The chain carries TRBV30 and TRBJ1-1; tentative D call: TRBD1 (5 bases). Germline assignment: CDR1 GTSNPN and CDR2 SVGIG (reference sequence). V lost 0 bases and J lost 11, with 22 bases in between. The CDR3 is 15 amino acids. CDR3 sequence (DNA): TGTGCCTGGAGTGTAAAGGGTCAGGGATCGTTGGGGGCTTTCTTT. Translating it yields CAWSVKGQGSLGAFF.

This chain joins TRBV7-9 and TRBJ2-7; possibly TRBD1 or TRBD2 for D (5 bases each). The CDR3 is 15 amino acids. The V gene's germline CDR1 is SEHNR and CDR2 FQNEAQ (reference sequence). V was trimmed by 5 bases and J by 0 bases, leaving 14 bases between them. As DNA, the CDR3 is TGTGCCAGCAGCCCCGGTCGGGACCCCTCCTACGAGCAGTACTTC. Amino acids: CASSPGRDPSYEQYF. The full variable domain, completed using reference TRBV7-9 and TRBJ2-7, is DTGVSQNPRHKITKRGQNVTFRCDPISEHNRLYWYRQTLGQGPEFLTYFQNEAQLEKSRLLSDRFSAERPKGSFSTLEIQRTEQGDSAMYLCASSPGRDPSYEQYFGPGTRLTVT.

V gene TRBV2 combines with J gene TRBJ2-5; 9 bases map to TRBD1. The CDR3 is made up of 14 amino acids. V lost 6 bases and J lost 5; bases outside the gene matches: 7. The V gene's germline CDR1 is SNHLY and CDR2 FYNNEI. Here the CDR3 DNA reads TGTGCCAGCAGCACCGGGACAGGGAGGGAGACCCAGTACTTC. It is translated as CASSTGTGRETQYF.

J is TRBJ2-5 and V is TRBV18; D is uncertain. The V gene's germline CDR1 is KGHSH and CDR2 LQKENI. This CDR3 contains 14 residues. The ends were cut back, 0 bases at V and 2 bases at J, with 7 bases in the middle. The CDR3 coding sequence is TGTGCCAGCTCACCACCGGCGAAACAAGAGACCCAGTACTTC. Residues: CASSPPAKQETQYF.

The V call is TRBV6-5, the J call TRBJ1-3; D call uncertain. V lost 2 bases to trimming and J lost 0 bases, with 8 bases between them. CDR3 size: 15 residues. Looked up from germline, CDR1 is MNHEY and CDR2 is SVGAGI. The CDR3 DNA reads TGTGCCAGCAGTTACGGCGGAAACTCTGGAAACACCATATATTTT. This encodes CASSYGGNSGNTIYF.

As for this clone: Other nucleotide sequences in the sample specify the same CDR3. The chain links TRBV28 to TRBJ2-5; 8 bases match TRBD1. The V gene end was trimmed by 3 bases and the J gene end by 4 bases; junction bases not matched to a gene: 7. Germline CDR1 is MDHEN and CDR2 is SYDVKM. CDR3 length: 15 amino acids. The CDR3 loop reads CASSFGQGARETQYF. Written as DNA, the CDR3 is TGTGCCAGCAGTTTCGGCCAGGGGGCTCGAGAGACCCAGTACTTC.

This clone was seen just once. The chain is built from TRBV14 and TRBJ2-7; 7 bases fit TRBD1. With V trimmed by 4 bases and J by 2 bases, 5 bases remained unmatched. CDR3 length equals 14 residues. Germline CDR1 and CDR2: SGHDN and FVKESK. The CDR3 DNA reads TGTGCCAGCAGCCGGGGACAGCCGACCTACGAGCAGTACTTC. Translating gives CASSRGQPTYEQYF.

The table lists this clone with a few counts. V usage is TRBV30 and J usage is TRBJ1-5; D is possibly TRBD1 (6 bases). The V end lost 2 bases, the J end lost 8 bases, and 13 bases lay between the germline ends. The CDR3 runs to 13 residues. The germline gives CDR1 GTSNPN, CDR2 SVGIG (reference sequence). This chain's CDR3 is CAWSSGGPEPQHF. The CDR3 coding sequence is TGTGCCTGGAGTTCGGGGGGCCCGGAGCCCCAGCATTTT.

V is TRBV6-1 and J is TRBJ1-1; D is unresolved. Germline V lookup: CDR1 MNHNS, CDR2 SASEGT. Trimming shortened V by 11 bases and J by 4 bases, and 14 bases separated the two germline ends. This CDR3 contains 12 residues. The CDR3 protein is CALTGTGTEAFF. CDR3 DNA sequence: TGTGCCCTGACGGGTACGGGCACTGAAGCTTTCTTT.

This chain uses TRBV6-6 with TRBJ2-7; TRBD1 might be the D (6 bases). V was clipped by 1 base and J by 5 bases, with 18 bases between them. The germline gives CDR1 MNHNY, CDR2 SVGAGI (reference sequence). The CDR3 length is 16 residues. DNA of the CDR3: TGTGCCAGCAGTTACTTTCCCCCCCGGACAGTTCACGAGCAGTACTTC. Translation gives CASSYFPPRTVHEQYF.

The chain carries TRBV27 and TRBJ2-1; D uncertain. V was shortened by 2 bases and J by 12 bases, with 14 bases between the two germline ends. Per the germline V gene, CDR1 is MNHEY and CDR2 is SMNVEV (reference sequence). This CDR3 is built from 13 residues. The CDR3 region has the DNA TGTGCCAGCAGTTTAACCCCCAGCCCCCGGCAGTTCTTC. This translates into CASSLTPSPRQFF.

CDR3 in amino acids: CASSVAAVLDYGYTF. DNA for the CDR3: TGTGCCAGCAGCGTAGCGGCAGTTTTAGACTATGGCTACACCTTC. V is TRBV9 and J is TRBJ1-2; D ambiguous. The CDR3 covers 15 residues. V was trimmed by 0 bases and J by 3 bases, leaving 12 bases between them. Germline V CDR1 and CDR2: SGDLS, YYNGEE. Looking up the rest from reference TRBV9 and TRBJ1-2 gives the full variable domain: DSGVTQTPKHLITATGQRVTLRCSPRSGDLSVYWYQQSLDQGLQFLIQYYNGEERAKGNILERFSAQQFPDLHSELNLSSLELGDSALYFCASSVAAVLDYGYTFGSGTRLTVV.

The chain joins TRBV5-6 to TRBJ2-7; 10 positions agree with TRBD1. The length of the CDR3 is 14 residues. Unmatched junction bases numbered 3, after V lost 0 bases and J lost 6 bases. Germline V gene lookup returns CDR1 SGHDT and CDR2 YYEEEE. The DNA for the CDR3 is TGTGCCAGCAGCTTGGGACAGGGGGCGGTCGAGCAGTACTTC. This sequence encodes CASSLGQGAVEQYF.

V is TRBV6-5 and J is TRBJ1-6; D may be TRBD1 (6 bases). The CDR3 is 14 residues long. Germline V gene sequence: CDR1 MNHEY, CDR2 SVGAGI. V was cut by 2 bases and J by 7 bases, with 9 bases left in between. CDR3 residues: CASSYQGTNSPLHF. The DNA for the CDR3 is TGTGCCAGCAGTTACCAGGGGACGAATTCACCCCTCCACTTT.

This chain connects TRBV5-1 to TRBJ2-7; 11 bases match TRBD1. The germline V gene has CDR1 SGHRS and CDR2 YFSETQ. V lost 4 bases and J lost 4; bases outside the gene matches: 7. This CDR3 is 15 amino acids long. This CDR3 reads CASSGADRGQYEQYF. CDR3 coding DNA: TGCGCCAGCAGCGGGGCGGACAGGGGGCAATACGAGCAGTACTTC. The full variable domain, in which reference TRBV5-1 and TRBJ2-7 provide the parts outside the CDR3, is KAGVTQTPRYLIKTRGQQVTLSCSPISGHRSVSWYQQTPGQGLQFLFEYFSETQRNKGNFPGRFSGRQFSNSRSEMNVSTLELGDSALYLCASSGADRGQYEQYFGPGTRLTVT.

This clone was seen a handful of times. This chain links TRBV9 with TRBJ1-5; TRBD1 might be the D (6 bases). The CDR3 has 15 residues. Germline loops: CDR1 SGDLS, CDR2 YYNGEE. V gave up 0 bases and J gave up 11 bases, with 18 bases separating them. The CDR3 DNA sequence: TGTGCCAGCAGCGTAGACCCAGGGGCAAGAGGATCCCAGCATTTT. Its translation is CASSVDPGARGSQHF. Together with reference TRBV9 and TRBJ1-5, the CDR3 gives the full variable domain: DSGVTQTPKHLITATGQRVTLRCSPRSGDLSVYWYQQSLDQGLQFLIQYYNGEERAKGNILERFSAQQFPDLHSELNLSSLELGDSALYFCASSVDPGARGSQHFGDGTRLSIL.

The rearrangement links TRBV29-1 to TRBJ2-7, with 11 nucleotides matching TRBD1. The germline V gene has CDR1 SQVTM and CDR2 ANQGSEA. Losses at the gene ends were 1 base for V and 3 bases for J; bases not matched to a gene: 17. The CDR3 covers 19 residues. The CDR3 sequence: CSVEGQPGTGGFRVYEQYF. The CDR3 DNA reads TGCAGCGTTGAAGGACAGCCCGGGACAGGGGGGTTTCGGGTCTACGAGCAGTACTTC.

The chain is built from TRBV18 and TRBJ1-3; D uncertain. The germline V and J ends were trimmed by 6 bases and 0 bases, with 12 bases remaining between them. Germline V gene lookup returns CDR1 KGHSH and CDR2 LQKENI. This CDR3 comprises 15 residues. The CDR3, as DNA: TGTGCCAGCTCCGAACAGCGACGCTCTGGAAACACCATATATTTT. Translated: CASSEQRRSGNTIYF. The whole variable domain, filled in from reference TRBV18 and TRBJ1-3, reads NAGVMQNPRHLVRRRGQEARLRCSPMKGHSHVYWYRQLPEEGLKFMVYLQKENIIDESGMPKERFSAEFPKEGPSILRIQQVVRGDSAAYFCASSEQRRSGNTIYFGEGSWLTVV.

The chain recombines TRBV13 with TRBJ2-2; D may correspond to TRBD1 or TRBD2 (6 bases each). Germline lookup yields CDR1 PRHDT and CDR2 FYEKMQ (reference sequence). The CDR3 length is 16 residues. Trimming pared 3 bases from V and 5 bases from J, leaving 16 bases between. CDR3 DNA sequence: TGTGCCAGCAGCTTCGAGGGCGGAGGGGGTACCGGGGAGCTGTTTTTT. The encoded protein is CASSFEGGGGTGELFF.

The J gene is TRBJ1-1, the V gene TRBV6-1; tentatively, D is TRBD1 (6 bases). Trimming removed 6 bases from V and 2 bases from J, with 13 bases in between. The CDR3 contains 14 residues. Germline values: CDR1 MNHNS, CDR2 SASEGT. CDR3 nucleotides: TGTGCCAGCAGGGCAGGACAGAAAAACACTGAAGCTTTCTTT. It codes for CASRAGQKNTEAFF.

The chain uses TRBV7-6 and TRBJ2-7, with 11 bases identical to TRBD2. CDR1 is SGHVS, CDR2 FNYEAQ, per germline. This CDR3 comprises 16 residues. J was trimmed by 0 bases and V by 1 base; bases with no gene match: 2. CDR3: CASSLGGLADSYEQYF. In nucleotides, the CDR3 is TGTGCCAGCAGCTTAGGGGGACTAGCGGACTCCTACGAGCAGTACTTC.

This clone has just one count. This chain uses TRBV5-1 with TRBJ2-7; a possible D gene is TRBD2 (5 bases). The V gene lost 3 bases and the J gene lost 3 bases, with 10 bases spanning the gap. The germline V gene encodes CDR1 SGHRS and CDR2 YFSETQ. The CDR3 consists of 13 residues. CDR3 loop: CASSWESRYEQYF. The CDR3 nucleotides are TGCGCCAGCAGCTGGGAGAGTCGCTACGAGCAGTACTTC.

Only one count was recorded for this clone. V usage is TRBV2 and J usage is TRBJ2-1; 9 bases agree with TRBD1. J was trimmed by 7 bases and V by 3 bases; bases with no gene match: 7. Germline V lookup: CDR1 SNHLY, CDR2 FYNNEI. CDR3 length equals 15 residues. The CDR3 region is CASSETQGAGNEQFF. The CDR3 DNA follows: TGTGCCAGCAGTGAGACACAGGGGGCAGGTAATGAGCAGTTCTTC.

The chain uses TRBV9 and TRBJ2-1, with D possibly TRBD1 on 6 matching bases. The germline V gene has CDR1 SGDLS and CDR2 YYNGEE. With 3 bases removed from V and 6 bases from J, the gap between germline ends came to 19 bases. The CDR3 has 16 amino acids. The CDR3 spells CASSETPGQVSNEQFF. As DNA, the CDR3 is TGTGCCAGCAGCGAGACTCCGGGACAAGTTTCCAATGAGCAGTTCTTC.

This clone has just one count. The V gene is TRBV7-2, the J gene TRBJ1-6; D uncertain. Trimming took off 5 bases at V and 7 bases at J, with 12 bases between the two ends. Germline V CDR1 and CDR2: SGHTA, FQGNSA. The CDR3 is 14 amino acids. CDR3 nucleotide sequence: TGTGCCAGCAGCCCGACGATTGTCAATTCACCCCTCCACTTT. Its protein is CASSPTIVNSPLHF.